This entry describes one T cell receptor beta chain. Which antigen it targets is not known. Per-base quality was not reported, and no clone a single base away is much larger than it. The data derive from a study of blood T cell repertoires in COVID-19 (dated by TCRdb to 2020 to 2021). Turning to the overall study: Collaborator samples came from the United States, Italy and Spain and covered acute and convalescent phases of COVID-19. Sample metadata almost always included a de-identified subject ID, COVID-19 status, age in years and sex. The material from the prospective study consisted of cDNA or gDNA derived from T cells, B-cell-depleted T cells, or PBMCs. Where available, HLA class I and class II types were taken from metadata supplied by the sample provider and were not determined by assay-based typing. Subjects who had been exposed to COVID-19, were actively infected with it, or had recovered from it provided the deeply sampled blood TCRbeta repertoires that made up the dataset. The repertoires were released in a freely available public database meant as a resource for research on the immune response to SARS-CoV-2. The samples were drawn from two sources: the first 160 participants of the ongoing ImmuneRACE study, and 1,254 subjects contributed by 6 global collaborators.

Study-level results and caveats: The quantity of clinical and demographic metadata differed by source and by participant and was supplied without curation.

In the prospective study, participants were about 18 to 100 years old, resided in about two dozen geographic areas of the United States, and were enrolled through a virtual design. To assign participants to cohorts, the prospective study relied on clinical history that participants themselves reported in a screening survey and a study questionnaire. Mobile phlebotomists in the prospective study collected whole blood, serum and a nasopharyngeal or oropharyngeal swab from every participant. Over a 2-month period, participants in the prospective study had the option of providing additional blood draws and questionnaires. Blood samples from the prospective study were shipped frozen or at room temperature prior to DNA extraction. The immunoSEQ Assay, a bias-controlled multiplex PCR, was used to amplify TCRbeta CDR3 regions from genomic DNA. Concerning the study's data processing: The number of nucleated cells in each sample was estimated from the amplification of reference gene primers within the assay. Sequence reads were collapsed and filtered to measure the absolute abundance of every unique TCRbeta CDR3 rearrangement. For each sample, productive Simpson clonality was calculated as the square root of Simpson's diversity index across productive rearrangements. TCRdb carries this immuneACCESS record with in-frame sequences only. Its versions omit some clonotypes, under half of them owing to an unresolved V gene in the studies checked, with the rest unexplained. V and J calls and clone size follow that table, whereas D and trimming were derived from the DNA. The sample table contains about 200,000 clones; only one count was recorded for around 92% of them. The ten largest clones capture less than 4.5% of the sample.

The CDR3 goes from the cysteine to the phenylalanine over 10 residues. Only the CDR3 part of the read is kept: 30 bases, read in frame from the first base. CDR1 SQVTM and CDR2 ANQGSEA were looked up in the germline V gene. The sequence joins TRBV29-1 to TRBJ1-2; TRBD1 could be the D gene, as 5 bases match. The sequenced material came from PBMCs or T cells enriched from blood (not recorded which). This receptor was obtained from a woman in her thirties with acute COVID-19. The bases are TGCATTACAGGTTTGGATGGCTACACCTTC. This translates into CITGLDGYTF.